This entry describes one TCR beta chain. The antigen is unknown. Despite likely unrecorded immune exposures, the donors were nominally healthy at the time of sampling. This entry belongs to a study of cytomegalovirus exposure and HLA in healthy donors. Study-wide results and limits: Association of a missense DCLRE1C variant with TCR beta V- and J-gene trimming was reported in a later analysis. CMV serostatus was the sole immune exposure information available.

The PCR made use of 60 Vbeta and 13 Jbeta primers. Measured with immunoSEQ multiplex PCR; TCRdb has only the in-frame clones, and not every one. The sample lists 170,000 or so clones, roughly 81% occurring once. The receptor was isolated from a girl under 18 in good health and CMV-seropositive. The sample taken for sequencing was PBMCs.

CDR3 DNA sequence: TGTGCCAGCAGCCCATGGCAGGGGGATAACTATGGCTACACCTTC. Protein product: CASSPWQGDNYGYTF. This chain links TRBV9 with TRBJ1-2; the match to TRBD1 covers 7 bases. Per the germline V gene, CDR1 is SGDLS and CDR2 is YYNGEE. This CDR3 is 15 amino acids long. V lost 4 bases, J lost 1 base, and 7 bases stayed unmatched.